The sequence of this TCR beta chain was determined in a study of blood T cell repertoires in COVID-19. Study-level information: Sites across the United States, Italy and Spain contributed samples from acute and convalescent COVID-19. PBMCs, B-cell-depleted T cells, or T cells provided the cDNA or gDNA that made up the material.

CDR3 size: 15 residues. V lost 0 bases and J lost 4; bases outside the gene matches: 3. CDR1 and CDR2 from the germline V gene are SGHRS and YFSETQ. The participants were between about 18 and 90 years old and came from some 25 US areas. Source study methods: Researchers report that nucleated cell counts were estimated from reference gene primer amplification. Some clones are missing from TCRdb's copy, which holds only in-frame ones; the method was immunoSEQ multiplex PCR. The V and J calls and the clone size are those of that table, but D and trimming were determined from the DNA. The sample has some 130,000 clones, roughly 83% seen once.

The chain couples TRBV5-1 to TRBJ2-2; 7 bases are shared with TRBD2. This TCR was recovered from a middle-aged man with acute COVID-19. Material for sequencing was PBMCs or T cells enriched from blood (not recorded which). Here the CDR3 reads CASSLDGGGTGELFF. The CDR3 DNA reads TGCGCCAGCAGCTTGGACGGCGGGGGCACCGGGGAGCTGTTTTTT.